The T cell receptor (beta chain) under discussion was sequenced for a study of shared clonotypes between healthy human individuals (TCRdb year 2020). Looking at the study overall: A couple of women and a few men aged 18 to 49 years were included in the cohort. Per donor, three plates each were used for CD4 naive and CD4 memory, two for CD8 naive, and one for CD8 memory. Blood TCR repertoires of four to six healthy adults were deeply sequenced to estimate repertoire size and the extent of clonotype sharing between individuals. Different laboratories and diverse techniques were used to prepare libraries and sequence TCR repertoires, to increase sequencing depth and limit assay-specific biases. Each donor's leukapheresis produced roughly between roughly 0.94 and 9.5 billion PBMCs. Study-level results and caveats: Rarefaction of sorted-subset datasets indicated incomplete sequencing despite the large sequencing depth. Based on pairwise subsampling, the degree of clonotype sharing among donors was expected to be affected by sequencing depth. Across a few donors, approximately 5% of naive CD4, roughly 3.8% of naive CD8, roughly 2.3% of memory CD4, and roughly 0.41% of memory CD8 clonotypes were shared. Sampling was restricted to blood, and TCR repertoires in tissues likely differ from the TCR repertoires found in blood. Because the study included only a small number of donors, the genetic and exposure-history diversity represented was limited. Larger estimated clonotype richness was generally found for naive subsets than for memory subsets. Compared with non-shared clonotypes, clonotypes shared by all four sorted-subset donors had higher generation probabilities.

A word on this clone: Its specific antigen is unknown. Base qualities are not provided; no much larger clone lies one nucleotide away.

For CDR1 and CDR2, the germline V gene lists WSHSY and SAAADI. V trim: 8 bases; J trim: 7 bases; unmatched bases: 13. Including cysteine and phenylalanine, the CDR3 has 14 amino acids. Only CDR3 DNA remains: 42 bases, in frame from the first base. TCR CDR3 regions were amplified from genomic DNA by multiplex PCR using the deep immunoSEQ assay. Genomic DNA extracted from each cell subset was distributed evenly over all wells of several immunoSEQ 96-well plates, and each plate served as one replicate. For sorted subsets, 150 to 250 ng genomic DNA, equal to 30,000 to 35,000 T cell genomes, was loaded into each replicate PCR. Purified libraries were quantified with a Qubit 3.0 fluorometer, sized on a Bioanalyzer 2100, and re-quantified with the KAPA Library Quantification kit. Each immunoSEQ 96-well plate was sequenced on its own single-read 150-cycle Illumina NextSeq 550 flow cell. The study's own analysis went as follows. Because the immunoSEQ output included only junctional sequences and no quality scores, the filtering could not be the same as the filtering used for full-length reads. To assign V/J genes and CDR3, sequences were annotated against IMGT germline references using PyIR, a Python wrapper for IgBLAST v1.9. Reads were removed for weak V/J assignments (E-value above 1e-6), missing CDR3, stop codons, out-of-frame junctions, or ambiguous translated residues. A V3J clonotype was defined by an identical inferred V gene, J gene, and CDR3 amino acid sequence. Percentage overlap between repertoires was calculated by dividing the number of shared unique clonotypes by the size of the smaller repertoire. Repertoire richness was assessed with RTK rarefaction, the Chao1 estimator, and Recon v2.1 estimates of unobserved clonotypes. Generation probabilities for all TCRbeta clonotypes obtained by the gDNA method from several donors were computed using OLGA. Drawn from immuneACCESS, this table holds only the in-frame rearrangements with V and J called that TCRdb kept. Clones are partly lost; checked studies trace under half to an unresolved V gene and leave the rest unexplained. V and J calls and clone size are as listed in that table; D and trimming were resolved from the DNA. In this sample the table shows under 2,000,000 clones, roughly 94% of which occur a single time. The leading ten clones occupy more than 0.95% of the sample.

CD8 naive samples were obtained by positive selection for CCR7 among CD45RO-negative cells, yielding a CD45RA+CCR7+ population from which TemRA cells were excluded. Healthy HIV-negative adults with no recently reported acute infections or vaccinations were included as donors. All donors were Caucasian adults living in Nashville, Tennessee, USA. Blood was obtained by leukapheresis, after which PBMCs were separated by Ficoll-Histopaque density gradient centrifugation and cryopreserved in liquid nitrogen vapor phase. Analytical flow cytometry was used to check the purity and quantity of every magnetically sorted T cell population. Genomic DNA was isolated from every sorted fraction and measured by UV absorbance on a Nanodrop 2000c.

Here the chain combines TRBV10-2 and TRBJ2-7, and 8 bases in between align with TRBD2. The TCR sequence derives from a man between 18 and 29 years old in good health. Source material: naive CD8+ T cells sorted from blood. The cell subset or site label, as the study defines it: CD45RA+CCR7+. The nucleotides are TGCGCCAGCTTAAGAAGCGGGAGCCCTGGTGAGCAGTACTTC. The encoded protein is CASLRSGSPGEQYF.